The rows below give T cell receptor beta chains drawn from one sample of a study of blood T cells in healthy people across ages. TCRdb called the 5' RACE reads again in MiXCR, with one record for every CDR3 protein. The sample lists some 1.4 million distinct CDR3 sequences, approximately 40% occurring once. Material for sequencing was blood. These TCRs come from a woman aged 18-35 years in good health. CDR3s include the opening cysteine and the closing phenylalanine or tryptophan. A D gene is named only where the DNA matches it firmly. The listing skips clone size in some rows; elsewhere it reads once, few, many or a size class.

>TRBJ2-1|TRBD2|TRBV7-8|NA
CASSPASGNYNEQFF
TGTGCCAGCAGCCCCGCTAGCGGAAATTACAATGAGCAGTTCTTC
>TRBJ2-3|NA|TRBV7-9|few
CASSSSIATDTQYF
TGTGCCAGCAGCTCATCAATTGCCACAGATACGCAGTATTTT
>TRBJ2-4|NA|TRBV27|few
CASSWDPRGNIQYF
TGTGCCAGCAGTTGGGACCCGAGGGGAAACATTCAGTACTTC
>TRBJ1-2|NA|TRBV4-1|few
CASSPSTGRGYTF
TGCGCCAGCAGCCCCTCTACGGGCCGTGGCTACACCTTC
>TRBJ2-3|TRBD2|TRBV5-6|NA
CASSLGLTSGSDTQYF
TGTGCCAGCAGCTTGGGTTTGACTAGCGGGAGCGATACGCAGTATTTT
>TRBJ2-7|TRBD2|TRBV10-1|few
CASSDSSGRSYEQYF
TGCGCCAGCAGTGATTCTAGCGGGCGGTCCTACGAGCAGTACTTC
>TRBJ1-2|TRBD1|TRBV14|NA
CASSHNTGGAGYTF
TGTGCCAGCAGCCATAACACAGGGGGCGCTGGCTACACCTTC
>TRBJ2-7|NA|TRBV28|few
CASSSEGGEQYF
TGTGCCAGCAGTTCCGAGGGGGGGGAGCAGTACTTC
>TRBJ2-1|TRBD2|TRBV12-3/TRBV12-4|few
CASSSSSGSSYNEQFF
TGTGCCAGCAGTTCGTCTAGCGGAAGCTCCTACAATGAGCAGTTCTTC
>TRBJ2-7|TRBD2|TRBV3-1|few
CASSQVRVTSAITEQYF
TGTGCCAGCAGCCAAGTTCGAGTCACTAGCGCCATAACCGAGCAGTACTTC
>TRBJ1-6|NA|TRBV20-1|NA
CSAPTGTHNSPLHF
TGCAGTGCACCGACCGGGACACATAATTCACCCCTCCACTTT
>TRBJ2-1|NA|TRBV12-3/TRBV12-4|NA
CASRPRARGDEQFF
TGTGCCAGCAGGCCCCGGGCCCGAGGGGATGAGCAGTTCTTC
>TRBJ2-2|NA|TRBV9|NA
CASKQQPLTGELFF
TGTGCCAGCAAGCAGCAACCACTCACCGGGGAGCTGTTTTTT
>TRBJ2-2|NA|TRBV21-1|NA
CASSKEGPCVVLGELFF
TGTGCCAGCAGCAAGGAGGGGCCTTGCGTCGTCCTCGGGGAGCTGTTTTTT
>TRBJ2-1|NA|TRBV11-2|NA
CASSLHREAAYNEQFF
TGTGCCAGCAGCTTACATCGCGAGGCCGCCTACAATGAGCAGTTCTTC
>TRBJ2-3|NA|TRBV4-1|once
CASSQTDTGTQYF
TGCGCCAGCAGCCAAACAGACACAGGTACGCAGTATTTT
>TRBJ2-5|NA|TRBV2|NA
CASSLIRDVQYF
TGTGCCAGCAGTCTCATCCGGGACGTGCAGTACTTC
>TRBJ1-2|TRBD1|TRBV27|many
CASSSRQGRELRGYTF
TGTGCCAGCAGTTCACGACAGGGGAGGGAACTTCGGGGCTACACCTTC
>TRBJ2-3|TRBD2|TRBV2|NA
CASSEALLAGGPRLTDTQYF
TGTGCCAGCAGTGAAGCGCTTCTAGCGGGGGGGCCGAGGTTAACAGATACGCAGTATTTT
>TRBJ1-2|TRBD1|TRBV20-1|NA
CSARGGEGQVPKNYGYTF
TGCAGTGCTAGAGGGGGGGAGGGACAGGTCCCGAAGAACTATGGCTACACCTTC
>TRBJ1-2|NA|TRBV20-1|NA
CSASSGVWHYGYTF
TGCAGTGCTAGTTCGGGGGTGTGGCACTATGGCTACACCTTC
>TRBJ2-5|NA|TRBV10-3|many
CAISESNSGAETQYF
TGTGCCATCAGTGAGTCGAATTCAGGGGCAGAGACCCAGTACTTC
>TRBJ2-1|NA|TRBV7-2|NA
CASGLISGIYNEQFF
TGTGCCAGCGGCTTAATCAGCGGAATTTACAATGAGCAGTTCTTC
>TRBJ2-4|NA|TRBV2|NA
CASSGLRLDIQYF
TGTGCCAGCTCCGGACTTAGACTCGACATTCAGTACTTC
>TRBJ2-3|NA|TRBV20-1|few
CSAPRGFTDTQYF
TGCAGTGCCCCTCGGGGGTTCACAGATACGCAGTATTTT
>TRBJ1-2|TRBD1|TRBV20-1|NA
CSARNDRGRLYGYTF
TGCAGTGCTAGAAATGACAGGGGGCGTTTATATGGCTACACCTTC
>TRBJ2-7|TRBD2|TRBV3-1|NA
CASSQDRTRGMAQYF
TGTGCCAGCAGCCAAGACCGGACTAGGGGTATGGCCCAGTACTTC
>TRBJ1-2|NA|TRBV7-2|NA
CASSLAAWDQGYGYTF
TGTGCCAGCAGCTTAGCGGCGTGGGATCAGGGCTATGGCTACACCTTC
>TRBJ2-5|NA|TRBV20-1|NA
CSARDLGPLGEQYF
TGCAGTGCTAGAGACCTAGGGCCCTTGGGTGAGCAGTACTTC
>TRBJ2-5|NA|TRBV27|few
CASSLSTRKWETQYF
TGTGCCAGCAGTTTATCGACGCGAAAGTGGGAGACCCAGTACTTC
>TRBJ2-3|NA|TRBV3-1|NA
CASSHVGAVDTQYF
TGTGCCAGCAGCCACGTAGGGGCGGTGGATACGCAGTATTTT
>TRBJ1-5|TRBD1|TRBV10-3|few
CAISEGQGDQPQHF
TGTGCCATCAGTGAGGGTCAGGGGGACCAGCCCCAGCATTTT
>TRBJ2-5|NA|TRBV6-2/TRBV6-3|few
CASIPSGGQETQYF
TGTGCCAGCATCCCCAGCGGTGGTCAAGAGACCCAGTACTTC
>TRBJ1-1|NA|TRBV28|NA
CASSFWGTVGRVKAFF
TGTGCCAGCAGTTTTTGGGGTACCGTGGGACGAGTAAAAGCTTTCTTT
>TRBJ2-5|NA|TRBV6-1|few
CASSEQGAETQYF
TGTGCCAGCAGTGAACAAGGGGCGGAGACCCAGTACTTC
>TRBJ2-3|NA|TRBV10-3|few
CAISEVSGAVDTQYF
TGTGCCATCAGTGAGGTGTCGGGGGCTGTAGATACGCAGTATTTT
>TRBJ1-1|NA|TRBV6-5|NA
CASSTAPGTEAFF
TGTGCCAGCAGTACAGCGCCGGGCACTGAAGCTTTCTTT
>TRBJ2-3|NA|TRBV10-2|few
CASSRERLTDTQYF
TGCGCCAGCAGCCGGGAGCGCTTAACAGATACGCAGTATTTT
>TRBJ2-1|TRBD2|TRBV12-3/TRBV12-4|NA
CASSLVSSGIQETQFF
TGTGCCAGCAGTTTAGTCTCTAGCGGGATCCAAGAGACCCAGTTCTTC
>TRBJ2-3|NA|TRBV5-5|NA
CASSWDPLGADTQYF
TGTGCCAGCAGCTGGGACCCCCTTGGTGCAGATACGCAGTATTTT
>TRBJ1-2|NA|TRBV10-3|few
CAIRDGTNYGYTF
TGTGCCATCAGGGACGGGACTAACTATGGCTACACCTTC
>TRBJ2-3|TRBD2|TRBV12-3/TRBV12-4|few
CASRGGITDTQYF
TGTGCCAGCAGGGGAGGGATCACAGATACGCAGTATTTT
>TRBJ2-3|NA|TRBV29-1|few
CSAVSSERWGTQYF
TGCAGCGCCGTATCCTCGGAACGGTGGGGTACGCAGTATTTT
>TRBJ2-4|TRBD1|TRBV29-1|NA
CSVRRQGSVQYF
TGCAGCGTTCGCAGACAGGGGAGTGTGCAGTACTTC
>TRBJ1-1|TRBD1|TRBV5-1|few
CASAPQVGTVNTEAFF
TGCGCCAGCGCTCCCCAGGTTGGGACAGTGAACACTGAAGCTTTCTTT